The source of this TCR beta chain is a study of blood T cell repertoires in COVID-19. V lost 8 bases, J lost 8 bases, and 18 bases lay in between. CDR3 length equals 13 residues. Germline V gene lookup returns CDR1 MDHEN and CDR2 SYDVKM. TCRdb's table, derived via immunoSEQ multiplex PCR, lists solely in-frame clones and lacks some. The sample contains around 150,000 clones, around 83% of which appear only once. The V gene is TRBV28, the J gene TRBJ1-2; maybe TRBD1 (5 bases). Sequenced sample: peripheral blood. This clonotype originated in a man aged 25 to 45 with COVID-19, enrolled during active disease. This chain's CDR3 is CASQLGGVSGYTF. The CDR3, as DNA: TGTGCCAGCCAGCTCGGGGGTGTGTCGGGCTACACCTTC.